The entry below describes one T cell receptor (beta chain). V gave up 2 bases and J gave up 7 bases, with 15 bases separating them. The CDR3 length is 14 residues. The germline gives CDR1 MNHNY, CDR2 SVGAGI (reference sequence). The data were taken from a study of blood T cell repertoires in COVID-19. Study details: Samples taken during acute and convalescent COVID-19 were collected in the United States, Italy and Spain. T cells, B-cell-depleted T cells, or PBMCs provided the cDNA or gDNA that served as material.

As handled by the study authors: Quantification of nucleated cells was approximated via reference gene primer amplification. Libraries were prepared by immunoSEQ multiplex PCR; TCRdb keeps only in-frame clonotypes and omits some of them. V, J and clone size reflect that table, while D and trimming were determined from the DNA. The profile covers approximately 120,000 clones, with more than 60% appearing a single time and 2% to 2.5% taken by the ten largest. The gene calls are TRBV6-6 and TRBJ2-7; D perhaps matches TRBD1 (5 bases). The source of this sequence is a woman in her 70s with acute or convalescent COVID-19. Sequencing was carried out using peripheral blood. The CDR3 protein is CASSYGRQGKEQYF. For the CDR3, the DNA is TGTGCCAGCAGTTACGGTCGGCAGGGCAAGGAGCAGTACTTC.